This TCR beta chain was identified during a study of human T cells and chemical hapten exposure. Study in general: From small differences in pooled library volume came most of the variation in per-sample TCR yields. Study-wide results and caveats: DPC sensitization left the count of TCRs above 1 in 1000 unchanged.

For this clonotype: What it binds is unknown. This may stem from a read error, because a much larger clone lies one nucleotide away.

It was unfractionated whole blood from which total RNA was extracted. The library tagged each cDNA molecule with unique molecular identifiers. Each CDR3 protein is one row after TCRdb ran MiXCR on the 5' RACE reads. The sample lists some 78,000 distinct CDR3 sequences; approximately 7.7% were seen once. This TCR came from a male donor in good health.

DNA for the CDR3: TGTGCTAGTGGTTTGGTACTCAGCCTCTACACTGAAGCTATCTTT. This codes for CASGLVLSLYTEAIF. The chain uses TRBV12-5 and TRBJ1-1, with D unresolved. The CDR3 spans 15 residues. The germline V gene has CDR1 LGHNT and CDR2 FRNRAP. The complete variable domain, with remaining parts taken from reference TRBV12-5 and TRBJ1-1, reads DARVTQTPRHKVTEMGQEVTMRCQPILGHNTVFWYRQTMMQGLELLAYFRNRAPLDDSGMPKDRFSAEMPDATLATLKIQPSEPRDSAVYFCASGLVLSLYTEAIFGQGTRLTVV.